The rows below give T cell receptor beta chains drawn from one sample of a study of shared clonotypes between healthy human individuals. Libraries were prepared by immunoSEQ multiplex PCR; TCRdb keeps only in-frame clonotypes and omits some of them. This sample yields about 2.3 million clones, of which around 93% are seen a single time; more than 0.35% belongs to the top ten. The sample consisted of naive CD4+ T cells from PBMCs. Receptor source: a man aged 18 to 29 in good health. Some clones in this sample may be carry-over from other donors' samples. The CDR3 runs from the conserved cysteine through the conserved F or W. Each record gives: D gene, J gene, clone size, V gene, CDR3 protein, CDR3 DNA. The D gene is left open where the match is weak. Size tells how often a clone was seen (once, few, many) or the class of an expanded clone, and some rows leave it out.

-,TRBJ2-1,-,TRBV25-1,CASSEYREYNEQFF,TGTGCCAGCAGTGAATACAGGGAATACAATGAGCAGTTCTTC
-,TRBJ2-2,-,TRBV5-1,CASSLGTAREQESTGELFF,TGCGCCAGCAGCTTGGGTACGGCGCGAGAACAGGAGAGCACCGGGGAGCTGTTTTTT
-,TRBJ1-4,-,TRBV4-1,CASSQEWQVEKLFF,TGCGCCAGCAGCCAAGAATGGCAGGTTGAAAAACTGTTTTTT
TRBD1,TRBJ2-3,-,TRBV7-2,CASSLAPTGGGTDTQYF,TGTGCCAGCAGCTTAGCCCCGACAGGGGGCGGCACAGATACGCAGTATTTT
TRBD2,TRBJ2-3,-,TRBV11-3,CASSLDTSGRTDTQYF,TGTGCCAGCAGCTTAGATACTAGCGGGAGAACAGATACGCAGTATTTT
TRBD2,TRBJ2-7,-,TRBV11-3,CASSPGTSGSPEQYF,TGTGCCAGCAGCCCTGGGACTAGCGGGAGCCCCGAGCAGTACTTC
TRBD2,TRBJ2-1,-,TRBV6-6,CASSSSGGRTYNEQFF,TGTGCCAGCAGTTCCTCCGGCGGGAGAACCTACAATGAGCAGTTCTTC
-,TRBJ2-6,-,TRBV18,CASSHGTPNPSSGANVLTF,TGTGCCAGCTCACACGGGACTCCGAACCCCAGCTCTGGGGCCAACGTCCTGACTTTC
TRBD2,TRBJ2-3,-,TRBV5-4,CASSLGRERVTDTQYF,TGTGCCAGCAGCTTGGGGCGGGAGCGGGTCACAGATACGCAGTATTTT
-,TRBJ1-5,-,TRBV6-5,CASSYSINQPQHF,TGTGCCAGCAGTTACTCGATAAATCAGCCCCAGCATTTT
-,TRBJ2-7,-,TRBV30,CAWRASGTRYEQYF,TGTGCCTGGAGGGCATCCGGGACCCGATACGAGCAGTACTTC
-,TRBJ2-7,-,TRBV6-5,CASSYGSPAEQYF,TGTGCCAGCAGTTACGGCTCACCCGCCGAGCAGTACTTC
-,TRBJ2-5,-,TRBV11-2,CASSPHTTMQETQYF,TGTGCCAGCAGCCCCCACACGACAATGCAAGAGACCCAGTACTTC
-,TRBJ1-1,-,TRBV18,CASSPMRATEAFF,TGTGCCAGCTCACCGATGAGGGCCACTGAAGCTTTCTTT
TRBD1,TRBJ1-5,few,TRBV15,CATSIRRQGGQPQHF,TGTGCCACCAGCATTCGAAGACAGGGTGGGCAGCCCCAGCATTTT
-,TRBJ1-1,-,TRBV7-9,CASSLAAGGADTEAFF,TGTGCCAGCAGCTTAGCGGCTGGGGGCGCGGACACTGAAGCTTTCTTT
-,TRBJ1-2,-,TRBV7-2,CASSALRAGDGYTF,TGTGCCAGCAGCGCTCTCAGGGCCGGAGATGGCTACACCTTC
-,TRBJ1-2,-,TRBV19,CASSTPFWYGYTF,TGTGCCAGTAGTACTCCCTTTTGGTATGGCTACACCTTC
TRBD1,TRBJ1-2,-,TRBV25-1,CASTSTGNYGYTF,TGTGCCAGCACCTCGACAGGGAACTATGGCTACACCTTC
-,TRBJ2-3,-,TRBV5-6,CASSLRTVFTDTQYF,TGTGCCAGCAGCTTGAGGACAGTTTTCACAGATACGCAGTATTTT
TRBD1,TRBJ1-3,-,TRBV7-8,CASSPYVGTGAGNTIYF,TGTGCCAGCAGCCCATACGTGGGGACAGGGGCTGGAAACACCATATATTTT
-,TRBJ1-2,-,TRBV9,CASSRDGNYGYTF,TGTGCCAGCAGCCGGGACGGAAACTATGGCTACACCTTC
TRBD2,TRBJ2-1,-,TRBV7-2,CASSLSGSSYNEQFF,TGTGCCAGCAGCCTAAGCGGGAGCTCCTACAATGAGCAGTTCTTC
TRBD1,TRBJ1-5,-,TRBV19,CASRGQGTYSNQPQHF,TGTGCCAGCAGAGGACAGGGAACCTATAGCAATCAGCCCCAGCATTTT
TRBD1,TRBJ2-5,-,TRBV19,CASTNRGEETQYF,TGTGCCAGTACCAACAGGGGGGAAGAGACCCAGTACTTC
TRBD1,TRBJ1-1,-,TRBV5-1,CASSSLLDRANTEAFF,TGCGCCAGCAGCTCGCTGTTGGACAGGGCAAATACTGAAGCTTTCTTT
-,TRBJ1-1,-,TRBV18,CASSPQSQNTEAFF,TGTGCCAGCTCACCACAATCCCAGAACACTGAAGCTTTCTTT
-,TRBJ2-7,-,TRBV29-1,CSVVTSYEQYF,TGCAGCGTGGTGACTAGCTACGAGCAGTACTTC
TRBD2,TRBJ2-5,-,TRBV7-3,CASSLSSREGETQYF,TGTGCCAGCAGCTTAAGTTCGAGGGAGGGGGAGACCCAGTACTTC
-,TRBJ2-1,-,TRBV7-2,CASSVRLRSSSYNEQFF,TGTGCCAGCAGCGTAAGGTTGAGGTCGAGCTCCTACAATGAGCAGTTCTTC
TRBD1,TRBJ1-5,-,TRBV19,CASSTLRDRQGSNQPQHF,TGTGCCAGTAGTACCCTCAGAGACAGACAGGGCAGCAATCAGCCCCAGCATTTT
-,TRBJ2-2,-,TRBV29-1,CSVEVGGASDTGELFF,TGCAGCGTTGAGGTCGGGGGCGCGAGCGACACCGGGGAGCTGTTTTTT
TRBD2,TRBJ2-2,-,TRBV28,CASMSLGRGTGELFF,TGTGCCAGCATGTCCTTAGGGAGGGGCACCGGGGAGCTGTTTTTT
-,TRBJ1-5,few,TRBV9,CASSVAEGGYQPQHF,TGTGCCAGCAGCGTAGCGGAGGGAGGGTATCAGCCCCAGCATTTT
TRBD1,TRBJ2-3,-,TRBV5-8,CASSDDRGSTDTQYF,TGTGCCAGCAGCGACGACAGGGGGAGCACAGATACGCAGTATTTT
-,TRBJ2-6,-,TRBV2,CASSESSGANVLTF,TGTGCCAGCAGTGAGAGCTCTGGGGCCAACGTCCTGACTTTC
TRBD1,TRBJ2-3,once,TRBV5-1,CASSVQGAPQDTQYF,TGCGCCAGCAGCGTTCAGGGGGCGCCCCAAGATACGCAGTATTTT
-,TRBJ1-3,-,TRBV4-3,CASSQDATGSGNTIYF,TGCGCCAGCAGCCAAGACGCTACAGGTTCTGGAAACACCATATATTTT
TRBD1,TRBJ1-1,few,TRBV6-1,CASSTPDRARAFF,TGTGCCAGCAGTACTCCCGACAGGGCACGAGCTTTCTTT
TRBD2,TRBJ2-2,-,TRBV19,CASSIGTSGRSDSGELFF,TGTGCCAGTAGTATCGGAACTAGCGGGAGATCGGACTCCGGGGAGCTGTTTTTT
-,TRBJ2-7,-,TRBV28,CASSFLRAYEQYF,TGTGCCAGCAGTTTTTTGCGGGCCTACGAGCAGTACTTC
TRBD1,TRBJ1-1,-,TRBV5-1,CASSLEGGRSTEAFF,TGCGCCAGCAGCTTGGAAGGGGGCAGGTCCACTGAAGCTTTCTTT
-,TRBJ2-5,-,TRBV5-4,CASSLGLVGETQYF,TGTGCCAGCAGCTTGGGACTAGTTGGCGAGACCCAGTACTTC
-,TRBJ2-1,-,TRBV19,CASSSFRELSYNEQFF,TGTGCCAGTAGTAGCTTCCGGGAACTCTCCTACAATGAGCAGTTCTTC
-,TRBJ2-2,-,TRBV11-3,CASSADGETGELFF,TGTGCCAGCAGCGCCGACGGAGAAACCGGGGAGCTGTTTTTT
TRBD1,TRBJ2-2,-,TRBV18,CASSQGTGGTGELFF,TGTGCCAGCTCGCAAGGGACAGGGGGCACCGGGGAGCTGTTTTTT
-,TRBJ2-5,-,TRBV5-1,CASSWFGETQYF,TGCGCCAGCAGTTGGTTTGGAGAGACCCAGTACTTC
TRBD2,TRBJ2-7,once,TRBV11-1,CASSPGLAFGEQYF,TGTGCCAGCAGCCCGGGACTAGCGTTTGGCGAGCAGTACTTC
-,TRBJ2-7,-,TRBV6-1,CASRKVGGASYEQYF,TGTGCCAGCAGAAAAGTCGGGGGTGCCTCCTACGAGCAGTACTTC
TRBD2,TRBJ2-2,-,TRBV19,CASSIVGLADNTGELFF,TGTGCCAGTAGTATAGTAGGACTAGCGGACAACACCGGGGAGCTGTTTTTT
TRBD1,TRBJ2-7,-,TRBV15,CATSRDRNRGVLEQYF,TGTGCCACCAGCAGAGATCGTAACAGGGGAGTATTGGAGCAGTACTTC
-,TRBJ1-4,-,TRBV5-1,CASSLALTTNEKLFF,TGCGCCAGCAGCTTGGCCCTGACAACTAATGAAAAACTGTTTTTT
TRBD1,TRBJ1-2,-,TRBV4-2,CASSHPPGPGQGYGYTF,TGTGCCAGCAGCCATCCCCCCGGGCCAGGACAGGGGTATGGCTACACCTTC
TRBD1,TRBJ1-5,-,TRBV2,CASSVGQGNQPQHF,TGTGCCAGCAGTGTGGGACAGGGCAATCAGCCCCAGCATTTT
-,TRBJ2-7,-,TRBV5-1,CASSWGSGPSYEQYF,TGCGCCAGCAGCTGGGGTAGCGGACCTTCCTACGAGCAGTACTTC